These 16 T cell receptor beta chains share one sample of origin, sequenced in a study of T cells in localized non-small cell lung cancer. Generated by immunoSEQ multiplex PCR, the TCRdb table keeps only in-frame clones and is missing some. The data show 20,000 to 30,000 clones, with roughly four fifths seen just once and 3.5% to 5% held by the top ten. The specimen comprised peripheral blood, sampled before any cancer treatment. The source of these receptors is a woman between 35 and 75 years old with stage I lung adenocarcinoma.

The chain uses TRBV4-2 and TRBJ1-4; D not certain. Germline V lookup: CDR1 LGHNA, CDR2 YNFKEQ. This CDR3 is 12 amino acids long. Trimming removed 1 base at V and 8 bases at J, with 5 bases between. In DNA form, the CDR3 reads TGTGCCAGCAGCCAAGGGGTAGAAAAACTGTTTTTT. Translation: CASSQGVEKLFF.

This clone was counted between two and nine times. This chain connects TRBV30 to TRBJ1-1; tentatively, D is TRBD1 (6 bases). CDR3 length: 14 amino acids. CDR1 is GTSNPN, CDR2 SVGIG, per germline (reference sequence). Trimming cost V 0 bases and J 6 bases, with 14 bases left between them. The CDR3 bases are TGTGCCTGGAGTGTACTGGGGGCCGCCCCTGAAGCTTTCTTT. Translated: CAWSVLGAAPEAFF.

In regard to this clone: One junction end disagrees with the germline gene, perhaps due to a read error. The chain recombines TRBV2 with TRBJ1-2; perhaps TRBD1 as D (5 bases). Germline assignment: CDR1 SNHLY and CDR2 FYNNEI. CDR3 length: 11 amino acids. Here the CDR3 reads CARTDLYGYIF. CDR3 coding DNA: TGTGCCAGGACAGATCTATATGGCTACATCTTC.

This clone was counted a few times. The chain joins TRBV6-6 to TRBJ1-5; D is unclear. The CDR3 covers 13 residues. Trimming removed 2 bases at V and 2 bases at J, with 4 bases between. The germline V gene encodes CDR1 MNHNY and CDR2 SVGAGI (reference sequence). The CDR3 sequence: CASSYEGNQPQHF. The CDR3 coding sequence is TGTGCCAGCAGTTACGAGGGCAATCAGCCCCAGCATTTT.

This sequence joins TRBV5-4 and TRBJ1-2; 10 bases agree with TRBD1. The V gene end was trimmed by 2 bases and the J gene end by 5 bases; junction bases not matched to a gene: 9. Germline V gene sequence: CDR1 SGHNT, CDR2 YYREEE (reference sequence). The CDR3 has 16 residues. The CDR3 is CASSFNRDRGGYGYTF. Written as DNA, the CDR3 is TGTGCCAGCAGCTTCAACAGGGACAGGGGAGGTTATGGCTACACCTTC.

The V and J genes are TRBV18 and TRBJ1-2, with D unclear. V was pared by 6 bases and J by 5 bases, with 13 bases between. CDR1 is KGHSH and CDR2 is LQKENI in the germline V gene. The CDR3 covers 13 residues. As DNA, the CDR3 is TGTGCCAGCTCGCTTCGGACGGATTATGGCTACACCTTC. It translates to CASSLRTDYGYTF. The full variable domain, completed using reference TRBV18 and TRBJ1-2, is NAGVMQNPRHLVRRRGQEARLRCSPMKGHSHVYWYRQLPEEGLKFMVYLQKENIIDESGMPKERFSAEFPKEGPSILRIQQVVRGDSAAYFCASSLRTDYGYTFGSGTRLTVV.

The V gene is TRBV7-3, the J gene TRBJ1-1; D gene unclear. Germline CDR1 reads SGHTA; CDR2 reads FQGTGA. The CDR3 sequence is 15 residues long. V dropped 2 bases and J dropped 0 bases, with 10 bases sitting between them. CDR3 loop: CASSLGGSMNTEAFF. CDR3 nucleotide sequence: TGTGCCAGCAGCTTAGGCGGCAGTATGAACACTGAAGCTTTCTTT.

The chain carries TRBV7-9 and TRBJ2-1, with 7 bases lining up with TRBD2. V was pared by 3 bases and J by 7 bases, with 18 bases of the junction left unmatched. The CDR3 loop spans 18 amino acids. Per germline, CDR1 SEHNR and CDR2 FQNEAQ (reference sequence). This CDR3 is CASSLAPSRSGARNEQFF. As DNA, the CDR3 is TGTGCCAGCAGCTTGGCCCCGTCCAGGAGCGGGGCTCGGAATGAGCAGTTCTTC.

This clone was detected only once. The CDR3 DNA sequence: TGTGCCAGCAGCCTCCGACAGGGGAGGTCCTACAATGAGCAGTTCTTC. Encoded protein: CASSLRQGRSYNEQFF. V and J are TRBV27 and TRBJ2-1; 8 bases line up with TRBD1. The CDR3 length is 16 residues. Germline V gives CDR1 MNHEY, CDR2 SMNVEV (reference sequence). The ends lost 6 bases at V and 1 base at J; junction bases unmatched: 8.

This clone was counted once. The chain links TRBV19 to TRBJ2-3, with D maybe TRBD1 (6 bases). This CDR3 is built from 15 residues. In germline, CDR1 is LNHDA, CDR2 SQIVND (reference sequence). Trimming pared 1 base from V and 0 bases from J, leaving 8 bases between. The CDR3 reads CASSIVQGSTDTQYF. Written as DNA, the CDR3 is TGTGCCAGTAGTATAGTACAGGGTAGCACAGATACGCAGTATTTT.

The J gene is TRBJ1-1, the V gene TRBV9; D call uncertain. Germline V gives CDR1 SGDLS, CDR2 YYNGEE. The CDR3 runs to 13 residues. The V end was cut by 2 bases, the J end by 8 bases, with 13 bases between. CDR3 amino acids: CASSVVAVGEAFF. The CDR3 DNA sequence: TGTGCCAGCAGCGTGGTGGCAGTCGGAGAAGCTTTCTTT.

The chain links TRBV11-3 to TRBJ1-1; D gene ambiguous. The length of the CDR3 is 14 residues. V lost 7 bases and J 4 bases, leaving 16 bases between the germline ends. The V gene's germline CDR1 is SGHNT and CDR2 YENEEA. This CDR3 is CASTPRVPLTEAFF. The CDR3 DNA reads as TGTGCCAGCACCCCTAGGGTTCCCCTCACTGAAGCTTTCTTT. Together with reference TRBV11-3 and TRBJ1-1, the CDR3 gives the full variable domain: EAGVVQSPRYKIIEKKQPVAFWCNPISGHNTLYWYLQNLGQGPELLIRYENEEAVDDSQLPKDRFSAERLKGVDSTLKIQPAELGDSAVYLCASTPRVPLTEAFFGQGTRLTVV.

The CDR3, as DNA: TGTGCCACCAGCTCCCGACTAGCGCGGGAGACCCAGTACTTC. Amino acid sequence: CATSSRLARETQYF. The chain carries TRBV15 and TRBJ2-5; TRBD2 agrees at 8 bases. Per the germline V gene, CDR1 is LNHNV and CDR2 is YYDKDF (reference sequence). J lost 5 bases, V lost 5 bases, and 7 bases had no gene match. CDR3 length: 14 amino acids.

CDR3 protein: CASSLVPGNSGNTIYF. CDR3 sequence (DNA): TGTGCCAGCAGCTTAGTTCCGGGAAATTCCGGAAACACCATATATTTT. The rearrangement links TRBV7-2 to TRBJ1-3; D ambiguous. Germline assignment: CDR1 SGHTA and CDR2 FQGNSA. V gave up 1 base and J gave up 4 bases, with 14 bases separating them. The CDR3 sequence is 16 residues long.

The chain uses TRBV6-6 and TRBJ2-3; 13 nucleotides line up with TRBD2. The CDR3 is made up of 15 amino acids. The germline gives CDR1 MNHNY, CDR2 SVGAGI (reference sequence). V shed 5 bases, J shed 6 bases, and the junction held 5 bases outside the gene matches. The CDR3 region is CASSGLAGAGDTQYF. CDR3 coding DNA: TGTGCCAGCAGTGGACTAGCGGGGGCCGGGGATACGCAGTATTTT.

This clone has just one count. The chain couples TRBV7-2 to TRBJ1-3; D call uncertain. CDR1 is SGHTA, CDR2 FQGNSA, per germline. The length of the CDR3 is 16 residues. The V and J ends lost 1 base and 1 base respectively, with 11 bases between them. The CDR3 spells CASSLVGLGSGNTIYF. CDR3 bases: TGTGCCAGCAGCTTAGTGGGGTTGGGTTCTGGAAACACCATATATTTT.